This TCR beta chain emerged from a study of beta chain features in type 1 diabetes. Investigators reverse transcribed all isolated RNA, so they sequenced expressed TCRB transcripts. Profiled with immunoSEQ multiplex PCR; TCRdb holds only in-frame clones, not every one. The repertoire has a few hundred thousand clones, roughly 25% of them found once; the top ten carry about 0.012%. This clone was recorded a few times. What it recognizes is unknown. Overall study findings and caveats: Whether TCRB rearrangement is influenced by HLA type was left unresolved in this analysis. Shortening of TCRB CDR3s, moderate but significant, appeared in all four CD4+ subsets of Type 1 diabetes patients.

Material for sequencing was naive CD4+ T cells from blood. The sequence came from a woman aged 25 to 39 with type 1 diabetes.

CDR3 protein: CASSPHSGNEQFF. CDR3 bases: TGTGCCAGCAGCCCCCACTCTGGCAATGAGCAGTTCTTC. The chain is built from TRBV7-3 and TRBJ2-1; no firm D call. Germline V gene sequence: CDR1 SGHTA, CDR2 FQGTGA. Trimming pared 5 bases from V and 6 bases from J, leaving 11 bases between. This CDR3 spans 13 amino acids.